This note documents a single T cell receptor (beta chain) sequence. Clones were read by immunoSEQ multiplex PCR, and TCRdb kept only the in-frame ones, dropping some. The sample records tens of thousands of clones, around nine tenths being singletons. This entry belongs to a study of T cell changes during pregnancy in multiple sclerosis. CDR3 size: 11 residues. From germline, CDR1 is GTSNPN and CDR2 SVGIG (reference sequence). The ends were cut back, 1 base at V and 2 bases at J, with 3 bases in the middle. V usage is TRBV30 and J usage is TRBJ2-7; D ambiguous. This specimen was peripheral blood, taken in the third trimester of pregnancy. The sequence derives from a female donor in good health, enrolled as a control in a pregnancy study. The CDR3 sequence: CAWSATYEQYF. The CDR3 DNA sequence: TGTGCCTGGAGTGCTACCTACGAGCAGTACTTC.